The 25 T cell receptor beta chains in this list originate from one sample, sequenced in a study of beta chain features in type 1 diabetes. General study findings and limits: Across all four CD4+ subsets, people with type 1 diabetes showed modestly shorter TCRB CDR3s.

Expressed TCRB transcripts were sequenced because the isolated RNA had all been reverse transcribed beforehand. Assay used: immunoSEQ multiplex PCR; TCRdb lists only in-frame clones, some missing. Of roughly 150,000 clones listed, roughly 59% are singletons. Antigen specificity for these receptors is unknown. Sequencing was done on a sample of naive CD4+ T cells from blood. The receptors derive from a man aged 25-40 years with type 1 diabetes.

The CDR3 is CASSQMDGNEQFF. In nucleotides, the CDR3 is TGCGCCAGCAGCCAAATGGACGGGAATGAGCAGTTCTTC. The chain links TRBV4-3 to TRBJ2-1; no firm D call. The CDR3 consists of 13 residues. Germline CDR1 is LGHNA and CDR2 is YSLEER. V lost 2 bases and J lost 7, with 9 bases in between.

This clone has more than one count but fewer than ten. The chain couples TRBV28 to TRBJ2-4, with a possible D match to TRBD1 (5 bases). With 2 bases removed from V and 1 base from J, the gap between germline ends came to 12 bases. Germline lookup yields CDR1 MDHEN and CDR2 SYDVKM. The CDR3 contains 16 residues. CDR3 sequence: CASSLSAKGAKNIQYF. CDR3 bases: TGTGCCAGCAGTTTAAGCGCAAAGGGGGCCAAAAACATTCAGTACTTC. The full variable domain, its missing parts supplied by reference TRBV28 and TRBJ2-4, is DVKVTQSSRYLVKRTGEKVFLECVQDMDHENMFWYRQDPGLGLRLIYFSYDVKMKEKGDIPEGYSVSREKKERFSLILESASTNQTSMYLCASSLSAKGAKNIQYFGAGTRLSVL.

J is TRBJ1-2 and V is TRBV7-9, with D possibly being TRBD1 (6 bases). The CDR3 covers 13 residues. Germline-derived CDR1 and CDR2 are SEHNR and FQNEAQ (reference sequence). The V and J ends lost 3 bases and 8 bases respectively, with 13 bases between them. Written as DNA, the CDR3 is TGTGCCAGCAGCTTGGGGGGCGCAAGCGGCTACACCTTC. Translated, it gives CASSLGGASGYTF.

The V gene is TRBV29-1, the J gene TRBJ2-7; a weak D match, TRBD2 (5 bases). V was pared by 6 bases and J by 5 bases, with 20 bases between. The CDR3 is 14 residues long. Germline V CDR1 and CDR2: SQVTM, ANQGSEA. CDR3 DNA: TGCAGCGTGGTACCCCTGGACGGGATCCACGAGCAGTACTTC. Translated, it gives CSVVPLDGIHEQYF.

The chain combines TRBV7-8 with TRBJ1-4; D is possibly TRBD1 (6 bases). V lost 7 bases and J 5 bases, leaving 17 bases between the germline ends. This CDR3 region has 15 residues. The V gene's germline CDR1 is SGHVS and CDR2 FQNEAQ. The CDR3 reads CASNPGGAGNEKLFF. The CDR3 DNA follows: TGTGCCAGCAACCCGGGGGGGGCTGGGAATGAAAAACTGTTTTTT.

Only one count was recorded for this clone. The rearrangement uses TRBV30 and TRBJ1-2; tentative D call: TRBD1 (5 bases). Germline assignment: CDR1 GTSNPN and CDR2 SVGIG (reference sequence). The CDR3 consists of 12 residues. Trimming removed 1 base from V and 8 bases from J, with 11 bases in between. This CDR3 reads CAWSEQGKGYTF. The CDR3 bases are TGTGCCTGGAGTGAGCAGGGAAAGGGCTACACCTTC.

The gene calls are TRBV5-1 and TRBJ2-7; D remains ambiguous. CDR1 is SGHRS, CDR2 YFSETQ, per germline. V was cut by 1 base and J by 6 bases, with 14 bases left in between. The CDR3 sequence is 14 residues long. For the CDR3, the DNA is TGCGCCAGCAGCTTGACCCAGGTTGTTCCCGAGCAGTACTTC. Its translation is CASSLTQVVPEQYF.

This clone has just a few counts. J is TRBJ2-5 and V is TRBV11-2; no clear D. Germline CDR1 reads SGHAT; CDR2 reads FQNNGV. This CDR3 has 14 amino acids. With 1 base removed from V and 1 base from J, the gap between germline ends came to 7 bases. CDR3 sequence: CASSLVLGQETQYF. CDR3 sequence (DNA): TGTGCCAGCAGCTTAGTTCTGGGCCAAGAGACCCAGTACTTC.

The chain joins TRBV6-5 to TRBJ2-6, with TRBD1 identical over 8 bases. Losses at the gene ends were 6 bases for V and 3 bases for J; bases not matched to a gene: 4. The CDR3 totals 15 residues. Per the germline V gene, CDR1 is MNHEY and CDR2 is SVGAGI. The CDR3 loop is CASRQGAGGANVLTF. The CDR3 DNA sequence: TGTGCCAGCAGGCAGGGGGCGGGTGGGGCCAACGTCCTGACTTTC.

This clone was picked up a small number of times. The chain links TRBV29-1 to TRBJ2-5, with 7 bases matching TRBD1. The CDR3 runs to 14 residues. CDR1 is SQVTM and CDR2 is ANQGSEA in the germline V gene. The junction had 10 bases not matched to a gene; V was cut back by 7 bases and J by 2 bases. CDR3: CSATGTAKQETQYF. The DNA for the CDR3 is TGCAGCGCCACCGGGACAGCGAAACAAGAGACCCAGTACTTC.

This clone occurred a few times. The V call is TRBV15, the J call TRBJ2-3, with 7 positions matching TRBD1. The CDR3 consists of 13 residues. V shed 3 bases and J 3 bases; nucleotides not matched to a gene: 0. The V gene's germline CDR1 is LNHNV and CDR2 YYDKDF (reference sequence). Here the CDR3 DNA reads TGTGCCACCAGCAGGGACAGGACAGATACGCAGTATTTT. Its protein is CATSRDRTDTQYF.

The gene calls are TRBV25-1 and TRBJ1-2; D ambiguous. Looked up from germline, CDR1 is MGHDK and CDR2 is SYGVNS. The V end lost 3 bases, the J end lost 8 bases, and 10 bases lay between the germline ends. The CDR3 is made up of 12 amino acids. The CDR3 DNA sequence: TGTGCCAGCAGTGAGAGACTTCTCGGCTACACCTTC. Translating it yields CASSERLLGYTF.

The chain joins TRBV4-3 to TRBJ2-3, with TRBD1 as a possible D gene (6 bases). CDR3 length: 12 residues. Trimming took off 6 bases at V and 10 bases at J, with 14 bases between the two ends. CDR1 is LGHNA and CDR2 is YSLEER in the germline V gene. The CDR3 region is CASSREGGAQYF. CDR3 DNA sequence: TGCGCCAGCAGTCGGGAAGGGGGTGCGCAGTATTTT.

A few counts support this clone. The genes are TRBV5-4 and TRBJ1-4; D may be TRBD1 (6 bases). Trimming removed 2 bases from V and 5 bases from J, with 13 bases in between. The germline gives CDR1 SGHNT, CDR2 YYREEE (reference sequence). This CDR3 comprises 15 residues. This CDR3 is CASSFRTEPNEKLFF. CDR3 in DNA: TGTGCCAGCAGCTTTCGGACAGAGCCCAATGAAAAACTGTTTTTT.

The V call is TRBV5-1, the J call TRBJ1-2; possibly TRBD1 for D (5 bases). This CDR3 contains 13 residues. Trimming took 4 bases from V and 3 from J, leaving 10 bases between them. CDR1 SGHRS and CDR2 YFSETQ come from the germline V gene. CDR3 nucleotides: TGCGCCAGCAGCCCGGGACCCGACTATGGCTACACCTTC. Translating gives CASSPGPDYGYTF. Using reference TRBV5-1 and TRBJ1-2 for the parts outside the CDR3, the full variable domain is KAGVTQTPRYLIKTRGQQVTLSCSPISGHRSVSWYQQTPGQGLQFLFEYFSETQRNKGNFPGRFSGRQFSNSRSEMNVSTLELGDSALYLCASSPGPDYGYTFGSGTRLTVV.

The J gene is TRBJ1-5, the V gene TRBV29-1; 9 bases are a match to TRBD1. This CDR3 has 16 amino acids. Germline loops: CDR1 SQVTM, CDR2 ANQGSEA. Germline trimming cut 3 bases from V and 1 base from J; bases unmatched to any gene: 7. The DNA of the CDR3 is TGCAGCGTTGACCCTGACAGGGGGGCAAGCAATCAGCCCCAGCATTTT. It translates to CSVDPDRGASNQPQHF.

This chain connects TRBV9 to TRBJ2-5; D may be TRBD1 (6 bases). Trimming left V 3 bases short and J 1 base short, with 10 bases between. This CDR3 comprises 14 residues. Germline CDR1 is SGDLS and CDR2 is YYNGEE. This chain's CDR3 is CASSAGVTQETQYF. CDR3 bases: TGTGCCAGCAGCGCAGGGGTTACCCAAGAGACCCAGTACTTC.

This clone was observed a few times. The chain joins TRBV20-1 to TRBJ2-5; no firm D call. CDR1 and CDR2 from the germline V gene are DFQATT and SNEGSKA (reference sequence). The CDR3 length is 10 residues. V dropped 5 bases and J dropped 7 bases, with 8 bases sitting between them. The CDR3 nucleotides read TGCAGTGCTTCAGAGGTGACCCAGTACTTC. This gives the protein CSASEVTQYF.

The V gene is TRBV29-1, the J gene TRBJ2-2; D call uncertain. Per germline, CDR1 SQVTM and CDR2 ANQGSEA. This CDR3 is 15 amino acids long. The V and J ends lost 4 bases and 4 bases respectively, with 16 bases between them. CDR3 region: CSVAPRALGTGELFF. In DNA, the CDR3 is TGCAGCGTTGCGCCTAGGGCGTTGGGCACCGGGGAGCTGTTTTTT.

This clone was detected a few times. The chain is built from TRBV2 and TRBJ1-5; a weak D match, TRBD1 (5 bases). V was cut by 4 bases and J by 2 bases, with 12 bases left in between. CDR3 size: 15 residues. The germline V gene encodes CDR1 SNHLY and CDR2 FYNNEI. CDR3 sequence reads: CASSVGGVGNQPQHF. CDR3 coding DNA: TGTGCCAGCAGTGTTGGGGGAGTTGGCAATCAGCCCCAGCATTTT.

The rearrangement joins TRBV30 to TRBJ1-5, with no clear D. V was cut by 0 bases and J by 9 bases, with 9 bases left in between. Germline CDR1 is GTSNPN and CDR2 is SVGIG (reference sequence). The CDR3 spans 12 residues. The CDR3 DNA follows: TGTGCCTGGAGTGTACTTGAGCGGCCCCAGCATTTT. It translates to CAWSVLERPQHF.

The V and J genes are TRBV29-1 and TRBJ1-4, with 7 bases identical to TRBD1. With V trimmed by 7 bases and J by 6 bases, 11 bases remained unmatched. Germline V gives CDR1 SQVTM, CDR2 ANQGSEA. The CDR3 has 14 residues. CDR3 DNA sequence: TGCAGCGCCCGCCGAGGGGGCAAGGATGAAAAACTGTTTTTT. Translation gives CSARRGGKDEKLFF.

This sequence joins TRBV29-1 and TRBJ2-7, with D tentatively TRBD1 (6 bases). The length of the CDR3 is 12 residues. Trimming removed 6 bases from V and 2 bases from J, with 11 bases in between. The germline V gene has CDR1 SQVTM and CDR2 ANQGSEA. In DNA, the CDR3 is TGCAGCGTCTCCAGGGGAACCTACGAGCAGTACTTC. It specifies CSVSRGTYEQYF.

V is TRBV2 and J is TRBJ2-7, with D unresolved. Trimming shortened V by 7 bases and J by 3 bases, and 10 bases separated the two germline ends. This CDR3 has 12 residues. Germline V gene lookup returns CDR1 SNHLY and CDR2 FYNNEI. The chain's CDR3 is CASTNTVYEQYF. For the CDR3, the DNA is TGTGCCAGCACTAATACGGTCTACGAGCAGTACTTC.

The J gene is TRBJ1-1, the V gene TRBV29-1, with 7 nucleotides matching TRBD1. Germline-derived CDR1 and CDR2 are SQVTM and ANQGSEA. The CDR3 is 13 amino acids. Losses at the gene ends were 7 bases for V and 4 bases for J; bases not matched to a gene: 9. CDR3 amino acids: CSALTGAGTEAFF. In nucleotides, the CDR3 is TGCAGCGCCTTAACAGGGGCCGGCACTGAAGCTTTCTTT.